This TCR beta chain is from a study of T-cell reconstitution after alpha-beta-depleted transplantation in children. General study findings and limits: Several hundred graft clones that had expanded were reportedly the source of alpha-beta T cells about two months after transplant. Among T cells one year after transplant, newly produced cells accounted for most counts and diversity. Surviving recipient cells, namely T cells and thymic progenitors, were the source of high day-60 TCRbeta diversity in some patients.

This clonotype was observed a few times. Its antigen remains unknown. The trim removed 1 base at V and 9 bases at J, leaving 12 bases unmatched. In germline, CDR1 is SQVTM, CDR2 ANQGSEA. This CDR3 is 16 amino acids long. Unique molecular identifiers were used to barcode this TCRbeta library. TCRdb redid the calling of the PCR reads with MiXCR, one entry per CDR3 protein. The sample includes hundreds of thousands of distinct CDR3 sequences, roughly 16% of them seen just once. The chain has TRBV29-1 and TRBJ2-5, with 12 bases matching TRBD2. The sequencing here drew on PBMCs, mostly from graft donor cells, taken 360 days after TCRalphabeta/CD19-depleted stem cell transplant. The receptor was isolated from a male patient between 2 and 9 years old who had a stem cell transplant for acute lymphoblastic leukemia, so the T cells may come from the graft donor. The chain's CDR3 is CSVEGLAGGDKRAQYF. As DNA, the CDR3 is TGCAGCGTTGAAGGTCTAGCGGGAGGGGACAAGAGGGCCCAGTACTTC.